These 28 T cell receptor beta chains were sequenced from one sample in a study of early T cells in non-severe SARS-CoV-2 infection (dated by TCRdb to the early 2020s). Library preparation employed 5' RACE. Sequencing took place on a NextSeq 500. In-frame beta chains were kept once TCRdb had trimmed the public reads at Q25 with fastp and called clones with MiXCR. Rows are unified per CDR3 protein, each entry keeping the most common DNA and genes. The sample table contains tens of thousands of distinct CDR3 sequences; only one count was recorded for roughly a tenth of them. The leading ten clones occupy 5% to 6.5% of the sample. Sequencing was performed on whole blood, taken at baseline. These receptors were collected from an adult who was a healthcare worker with PCR-confirmed SARS-CoV-2 infection or an uninfected control (not recorded which).

This chain links TRBV12-3 or TRBV12-4 with TRBJ1-5; D is uncertain. The CDR3 extends over 13 amino acids. The V end was cut by 6 bases, the J end by 4 bases, with 10 bases between. The CDR3 here is CASRVGINQPQHF. Here the CDR3 DNA reads TGTGCCAGCAGGGTGGGGATTAATCAGCCCCAGCATTTT.

The rearrangement links TRBV7-6 to TRBJ1-3, with D unclear. The CDR3 is 16 amino acids. V was trimmed by 1 base and J by 4 bases, leaving 14 bases between them. CDR1 is SGHVS, CDR2 FNYEAQ, per germline. CDR3 DNA: TGTGCCAGCAGCTTAGGTCTCCTAACTTCAGGAAACACCATATATTTT. This sequence encodes CASSLGLLTSGNTIYF.

This clonotype was detected many times. The chain is built from TRBV6-2 or TRBV6-3 and TRBJ2-7; 8 positions match TRBD1. Germline CDR1 and CDR2: MNHEY and SVGEGT. The CDR3 loop spans 14 amino acids. J gave up 3 bases and V 5 bases, and 6 bases lay outside the gene matches. The CDR3 loop reads CASSTRDRSYEQYF. The DNA for the CDR3 is TGTGCCAGCAGTACCCGGGACAGGAGCTACGAGCAGTACTTC.

As concerns this clonotype: One end of the junction is discordant with germline, which a read error may explain. This chain uses TRBV10-3 with TRBJ1-1; 7 bases are shared with TRBD1. The CDR3 sequence is 14 residues long. Germline V gives CDR1 ENHRY, CDR2 SYGVKD. The CDR3 is CAFSGTEMNTEAFF. Here the CDR3 DNA reads TGTGCCTTCAGCGGGACAGAAATGAACACTGAAGCTTTCTTT.

This clonotype was observed at least ten times. The V gene is TRBV12-3 or TRBV12-4, the J gene TRBJ1-6; D is undetermined. Trimming took off 3 bases at V and 10 bases at J, with 10 bases between the two ends. This CDR3 is 13 amino acids long. CDR3 bases: TGTGCCAGCAGTTTCTCGGGTTACTCACCCCTCCACTTT. Protein product: CASSFSGYSPLHF.

There are many counts of this clonotype. The chain employs TRBV5-5 and TRBJ2-5; D is unresolved. The germline V gene encodes CDR1 SGHKS and CDR2 YYEKEE (reference sequence). The CDR3 loop spans 14 amino acids. The ends were cut back, 1 base at V and 2 bases at J, with 9 bases in the middle. The CDR3 DNA is TGTGCCAGCAGCTTGCTGCAGATGCAAGAGACCCAGTACTTC. Translation: CASSLLQMQETQYF.

The gene calls are TRBV6-1 and TRBJ2-2, with D possibly TRBD1 on 5 matching bases. The CDR3 totals 13 residues. Trimming took 3 bases from V and 8 from J, leaving 10 bases between them. Germline assignment: CDR1 MNHNS and CDR2 SASEGT. The CDR3 loop is CASSDRVRGELFF. CDR3 DNA: TGTGCCAGCAGTGACAGGGTGAGAGGGGAGCTGTTTTTT.

The chain is built from TRBV7-2 and TRBJ2-2, with 10 bases aligning to TRBD1. This CDR3 is 15 amino acids long. Looked up from germline, CDR1 is SGHTA and CDR2 is FQGNSA. After removal of 3 bases from V and 4 bases from J, the junction contained 2 bases not matched to a gene. The DNA of the CDR3 is TGTGCCAGCAGCTTCCGGACAGGGGGCACCGGGGAGCTGTTTTTT. It specifies CASSFRTGGTGELFF.

The rearrangement links TRBV10-2 to TRBJ2-1; D ambiguous. This CDR3 spans 15 amino acids. Germline V CDR1 and CDR2: WSHSY, SAAADI. The V end lost 2 bases, the J end lost 9 bases, and 17 bases lay between the germline ends. The CDR3 DNA follows: TGCGCCAGCAGTGAGCCCGGGTTGATAGCATTTGAGCAGTTCTTC. Translation gives CASSEPGLIAFEQFF.

This clonotype has a count of ten or more. This chain uses TRBV7-8 with TRBJ2-2, with D possibly matching TRBD1 (6 bases). Germline V CDR1 and CDR2: SGHVS, FQNEAQ. This CDR3 spans 14 amino acids. Trimming shortened V by 5 bases and J by 1 base, and 8 bases separated the two germline ends. CDR3 DNA sequence: TGTGCCAGCAGCCAGGGACAGAACACCGGGGAGCTGTTTTTT. It codes for CASSQGQNTGELFF.

This clonotype was seen at least ten times. The chain employs TRBV6-5 and TRBJ2-3, with D unresolved. Trimming pared 6 bases from V and 3 bases from J, leaving 19 bases between. The CDR3 totals 16 residues. Germline V CDR1 and CDR2: MNHEY, SVGAGI. CDR3 loop: CASSNPGRTKTDTQYF. DNA for the CDR3: TGTGCCAGCAGCAACCCGGGCCGCACAAAGACAGATACGCAGTATTTT.

V gene TRBV20-1 combines with J gene TRBJ2-5; a weak D match, TRBD1 (5 bases). The CDR3 loop spans 13 amino acids. The germline V gene has CDR1 DFQATT and CDR2 SNEGSKA (reference sequence). The V and J ends lost 1 base and 2 bases respectively, with 8 bases between them. The CDR3 reads CSARARQQETQYF. The CDR3 bases are TGCAGTGCTAGAGCCCGACAGCAAGAGACCCAGTACTTC.

The chain employs TRBV29-1 and TRBJ2-1, with a tentative D call TRBD2 (6 bases). Looked up from germline, CDR1 is SQVTM and CDR2 is ANQGSEA. Trimming stripped 7 bases from V and 6 bases from J, with 10 bases between. This CDR3 spans 11 amino acids. In nucleotides, the CDR3 is TGCAGCGCTAGACTAGTCAATGAGCAGTTCTTC. It yields the protein CSARLVNEQFF.

In its sample, this clonotype was seen a few times. The rearrangement joins TRBV3-1 to TRBJ2-7; D is perhaps TRBD1 or TRBD2 (5 bases each). Trimming shortened V by 4 bases and J by 4 bases, and 5 bases separated the two germline ends. The CDR3 is made up of 11 amino acids. The germline V gene has CDR1 LGHDT and CDR2 YNNKEL (reference sequence). The CDR3: CASSRGYEQYF. CDR3 sequence (DNA): TGTGCCAGCAGCCGGGGGTACGAGCAGTACTTC.

This clonotype was recorded a few times. V gene TRBV11-2 combines with J gene TRBJ2-1; a weak D match, TRBD1 (7 bases). Trimming took 4 bases from V and 9 from J, leaving 13 bases between them. Germline values: CDR1 SGHAT, CDR2 FQNNGV. There are 13 residues in the CDR3. CDR3 sequence reads: CASSSQGGSEQFF. The CDR3 DNA reads as TGTGCCAGCAGCTCCCAGGGGGGTTCTGAGCAGTTCTTC.

This clonotype was recorded many times. The rearrangement joins TRBV5-6 to TRBJ2-1; no definite D call. The CDR3 length is 15 residues. From germline, CDR1 is SGHDT and CDR2 YYEEEE. Trimming pared 2 bases from V and 0 bases from J, leaving 9 bases between. CDR3 region: CASSFGVSSYNEQFF. The CDR3 DNA reads as TGTGCCAGCAGCTTTGGGGTCAGCTCCTACAATGAGCAGTTCTTC.

This clonotype turned up a few times. This rearrangement joins TRBV7-2 to TRBJ1-5; 7 bases line up with TRBD1. The CDR3 is made up of 15 amino acids. V lost 3 bases to trimming and J lost 4 bases; unmatched junction nucleotides: 6. Germline V gene data show CDR1 as SGHTA and CDR2 as FQGNSA. CDR3: CASSFSEGANQPQHF. DNA for the CDR3: TGTGCCAGCAGCTTTAGCGAGGGGGCGAATCAGCCCCAGCATTTT.

In its sample, this clonotype was seen a few times. The V call is TRBV5-6, the J call TRBJ2-6; D is ambiguous. Trimming removed 2 bases at V and 2 bases at J, with 8 bases between. The CDR3 extends over 15 amino acids. Germline V gene data show CDR1 as SGHDT and CDR2 as YYEEEE. The CDR3 DNA follows: TGTGCCAGCAGCTTAAGTGGGGCTGGGGCCAACGTCCTGACTTTC. It codes for CASSLSGAGANVLTF. The variable domain in full, with the rest retrieved from reference TRBV5-6 and TRBJ2-6, is DAGVTQSPTHLIKTRGQQVTLRCSPKSGHDTVSWYQQALGQGPQFIFQYYEEEERQRGNFPDRFSGHQFPNYSSELNVNALLLGDSALYLCASSLSGAGANVLTFGAGSRLTVL.

This chain uses TRBV6-5 with TRBJ1-3; tentative D call: TRBD1 (6 bases). Trimming removed 9 bases at V and 8 bases at J, with 17 bases between. The V gene's germline CDR1 is MNHEY and CDR2 SVGAGI. This CDR3 has 13 amino acids. The CDR3 sequence: CASISTGRHTIYF. CDR3 sequence (DNA): TGTGCCAGTATATCAACAGGGAGGCACACCATATATTTT.

V and J are TRBV7-9 and TRBJ2-7; the D call may be TRBD1 or TRBD2 (6 bases each). This CDR3 region has 13 residues. Trimming stripped 3 bases from V and 5 bases from J, with 11 bases between. Germline CDR1 is SEHNR and CDR2 is FQNEAQ (reference sequence). CDR3 DNA: TGTGCCAGCAGCTTTGGGGGGCGCGACGAGCAGTACTTC. Translation gives CASSFGGRDEQYF.

V and J are TRBV27 and TRBJ1-1; D may be TRBD1 (5 bases). V dropped 7 bases and J dropped 4 bases, with 16 bases sitting between them. Looked up from germline, CDR1 is MNHEY and CDR2 is SMNVEV (reference sequence). The CDR3 covers 14 residues. The CDR3, as DNA: TGTGCCAGCATTGGGGGAGCGGGAACCACTGAAGCTTTCTTT. This codes for CASIGGAGTTEAFF.

This clonotype was recorded many times. The J gene is TRBJ1-1, the V gene TRBV7-9; D may be TRBD1 (6 bases). CDR1 and CDR2 (germline): SEHNR, FQNEAQ (reference sequence). The V gene lost 4 bases and the J gene lost 7 bases, with 10 bases spanning the gap. This CDR3 comprises 12 residues. The CDR3 here is CASSSIRGEAFF. Written as DNA, the CDR3 is TGTGCCAGCAGCTCCATCAGGGGTGAAGCTTTCTTT.

The genes are TRBV5-1 and TRBJ1-2, with a tentative D call TRBD1 (5 bases). Per the germline V gene, CDR1 is SGHRS and CDR2 is YFSETQ. This CDR3 comprises 14 residues. V dropped 0 bases and J dropped 8 bases, with 14 bases sitting between them. This chain's CDR3 is CASSLAPGVDGYTF. The DNA of the CDR3 is TGCGCCAGCAGCTTGGCCCCGGGGGTCGACGGCTACACCTTC. Variable domain in full (rest from reference TRBV5-1 and TRBJ1-2): KAGVTQTPRYLIKTRGQQVTLSCSPISGHRSVSWYQQTPGQGLQFLFEYFSETQRNKGNFPGRFSGRQFSNSRSEMNVSTLELGDSALYLCASSLAPGVDGYTFGSGTRLTVV.

The chain has TRBV7-6 and TRBJ2-1; D might be TRBD1 (6 bases). The germline V gene has CDR1 SGHVS and CDR2 FNYEAQ. Trimming shortened V by 5 bases and J by 7 bases, and 21 bases separated the two germline ends. This CDR3 contains 16 residues. CDR3 region: CASSLQGLSGVNEQFF. The DNA of the CDR3 is TGTGCCAGCAGCCTCCAGGGGCTAAGTGGGGTGAATGAGCAGTTCTTC.

This clonotype was picked up many times. The V gene is TRBV11-2, the J gene TRBJ2-3; 10 positions agree with TRBD1. J gave up 5 bases and V 6 bases, and 8 bases lay outside the gene matches. Germline CDR1 is SGHAT and CDR2 is FQNNGV. The CDR3 sequence is 15 residues long. The CDR3 DNA reads as TGTGCCAGCAGGAAGACAGGGGGCGCAAAAGATACGCAGTATTTT. Its translation: CASRKTGGAKDTQYF.

This clonotype was detected only a few times. This rearrangement joins TRBV27 to TRBJ2-7; D might be TRBD1 (5 bases). Trimming removed 3 bases from V and 4 bases from J, with 13 bases in between. Per the germline V gene, CDR1 is MNHEY and CDR2 is SMNVEV (reference sequence). The CDR3 runs 14 residues. The CDR3 sequence is CASSFSAGPYEQYF. The CDR3, as DNA: TGTGCCAGCAGTTTCTCGGCAGGGCCGTACGAGCAGTACTTC.

This clonotype has just a few counts. This CDR3 reads CAWAGAPNYGYTF. Written as DNA, the CDR3 is TGTGCCTGGGCGGGGGCTCCTAACTATGGCTACACCTTC. The chain carries TRBV30 and TRBJ1-2, with D possibly matching TRBD1 (6 bases). The CDR3 covers 13 residues. Germline-derived CDR1 and CDR2 are GTSNPN and SVGIG (reference sequence). V was trimmed by 5 bases and J by 0 bases, leaving 10 bases between them.

The chain joins TRBV24-1 to TRBJ1-3; D might be TRBD1 (5 bases). The CDR3 runs to 19 residues. V was cut by 7 bases and J by 1 base, with 25 bases left in between. Per germline, CDR1 KGHDR and CDR2 SFDVKD. CDR3 nucleotides: TGTGCCACCAGCCCCGGGACTGGGAAAGCGAGTGAGTCTGGAAACACCATATATTTT. It yields the protein CATSPGTGKASESGNTIYF.